This TCR beta chain was recovered during a study of identical twins. This clonotype was counted a few times. Its antigen is not identified. Findings and caveats of the study: Models predicted less out-of-frame TCR alpha sharing in monozygotic twins than was found. The presence of invariant MAIT and iNKT cells could partly confound analyses of zero-insertion sequences.

All of the donors were Caucasians in good health. TCRdb fed the 5' RACE reads into MiXCR, producing one record per CDR3 protein. The sample includes nearly 900,000 distinct CDR3 sequences, around an eighth of them seen just once. The CDR3 extends over 15 amino acids. J gave up 6 bases and V 7 bases, and 9 bases lay outside the gene matches. This sample was shared with a second study, whose subject was yellow fever vaccine responses in identical twins. That paper states: Twins reportedly appeared to share part of their vaccine T cell response while keeping part individual.

Sequences were obtained from PBMCs. The origin of this receptor is a woman under 30 in good health. The V gene is TRBV12-3 or TRBV12-4, the J gene TRBJ2-1; 10 bases match TRBD2. The chain's CDR3 is CASNLGTSALNEQFF. The CDR3 coding sequence is TGTGCCAGCAACCTCGGGACTAGCGCTCTCAATGAGCAGTTCTTC.